The 10 T cell receptor beta chains reported below all come from one sample, sequenced in a study of blood T cells in healthy people across ages. Using a J-beta primer mix together with a sample-barcoded 5' primer, a second PCR was run for about 7 to 12 cycles. TCRdb re-derived calls from the 5' RACE reads in MiXCR, one entry per CDR3 protein. The data contain over 1,300,000 distinct CDR3 sequences, approximately 60% of them singletons. Source material: blood. The receptors were sampled from a man younger than 35 in good health.

V usage is TRBV29-1 and J usage is TRBJ2-1, with D unclear. The ends were cut back, 3 bases at V and 3 bases at J, with 9 bases in the middle. Germline V lookup: CDR1 SQVTM, CDR2 ANQGSEA. The CDR3 is made up of 13 amino acids. CDR3 protein: CSVDDGNYNEQFF. The DNA of the CDR3 is TGCAGCGTTGACGACGGTAACTACAATGAGCAGTTCTTC.

The J gene is TRBJ2-3, the V gene TRBV3-1; no clear D gene. Germline V gives CDR1 LGHDT, CDR2 YNNKEL (reference sequence). CDR3 length: 16 residues. The V end lost 1 base, the J end lost 2 bases, and 13 bases lay between the germline ends. Here the CDR3 DNA reads TGTGCCAGCAGCCAAGTAGGAGCCCAGACCACAGATACGCAGTATTTT. Amino acid sequence: CASSQVGAQTTDTQYF.

In DNA form, the CDR3 reads TGTGCCAGCAGCTTTTGGTCGGAGAACACTGAAGCTTTCTTT. Translation gives CASSFWSENTEAFF. This chain connects TRBV7-2 to TRBJ1-1, with D unclear. V was pared by 3 bases and J by 1 base, with 9 bases between. The CDR3 extends over 14 amino acids. The germline CDR1 and CDR2 sequences are SGHTA and FQGNSA.

This chain joins TRBV5-1 and TRBJ2-3; D remains unclear. The V end was cut by 0 bases, the J end by 6 bases, with 11 bases between. This CDR3 has 14 residues. Germline V lookup: CDR1 SGHRS, CDR2 YFSETQ. The DNA for the CDR3 is TGCGCCAGCAGCTTGGAGGCCGGCAGGGATACGCAGTATTTT. Its translation is CASSLEAGRDTQYF.

The chain is built from TRBV7-2 and TRBJ2-2; D is possibly TRBD1 (6 bases). V was cut by 5 bases and J by 8 bases, with 9 bases left in between. CDR3 length: 12 residues. The germline CDR1 and CDR2 sequences are SGHTA and FQGNSA. The CDR3 sequence: CASSPGQGELFF. In DNA form, the CDR3 reads TGTGCCAGCAGCCCCGGACAGGGGGAGCTGTTTTTT. The whole variable domain, filled in from reference TRBV7-2 and TRBJ2-2, reads GAGVSQSPSNKVTEKGKDVELRCDPISGHTALYWYRQSLGQGLEFLIYFQGNSAPDKSGLPSDRFSAERTGGSVSTLTIQRTQQEDSAVYLCASSPGQGELFFGEGSRLTVL.

The chain combines TRBV6-6 with TRBJ1-2; unclear D gene. V lost 7 bases, J lost 0 bases, and 6 bases lay in between. This CDR3 is 12 amino acids long. Germline CDR1 is MNHNY and CDR2 is SVGAGI (reference sequence). DNA of the CDR3: TGTGCCAGCAAAGGGTCTAACTATGGCTACACCTTC. Amino acids: CASKGSNYGYTF.

This clonotype was found a few times. The chain joins TRBV5-1 to TRBJ2-3, with 7 bases lining up with TRBD2. The V and J ends lost 1 base and 5 bases, in that order; junction bases with no gene match: 10. CDR1 and CDR2 (germline): SGHRS, YFSETQ. This CDR3 region has 16 residues. CDR3 loop: CASSLRGRSQVDTQYF. The CDR3 DNA follows: TGCGCCAGCAGCTTGCGCGGGAGATCCCAAGTAGATACGCAGTATTTT. The variable domain in full, with the rest retrieved from reference TRBV5-1 and TRBJ2-3, is KAGVTQTPRYLIKTRGQQVTLSCSPISGHRSVSWYQQTPGQGLQFLFEYFSETQRNKGNFPGRFSGRQFSNSRSEMNVSTLELGDSALYLCASSLRGRSQVDTQYFGPGTRLTVL.

This chain joins TRBV6-4 and TRBJ2-7; D tentatively fits TRBD1 or TRBD2 (5 bases each). V dropped 6 bases and J dropped 12 bases, with 21 bases sitting between them. Germline CDR1 MRHNA, CDR2 SNTAGT. The CDR3 sequence is 13 residues long. The CDR3 coding sequence is TGTGCCAGCAGGGATCGGGACGACGTAGATCGGTACTTC. It encodes CASRDRDDVDRYF.

This chain joins TRBV20-1 and TRBJ2-1, with 7 bases lining up with TRBD2. Trimming at V came to 2 bases and at J to 2 bases, leaving 9 bases not matched to a gene. Germline V gives CDR1 DFQATT, CDR2 SNEGSKA (reference sequence). This CDR3 region has 16 residues. The CDR3 DNA follows: TGCAGTGCTAGAATTAAAACTAGCGACGCCTACAATGAGCAGTTCTTC. This gives the protein CSARIKTSDAYNEQFF.

This sequence joins TRBV7-9 and TRBJ2-1; D is ambiguous. This CDR3 spans 15 amino acids. Trimming shortened V by 2 bases and J by 0 bases, and 8 bases separated the two germline ends. Germline V gene data show CDR1 as SEHNR and CDR2 as FQNEAQ (reference sequence). The DNA for the CDR3 is TGTGCCAGCAGCTTAATTGCTAACTCCTACAATGAGCAGTTCTTC. It encodes CASSLIANSYNEQFF.